This T cell receptor (beta chain) was sequenced in a study of CD8 T cells in Susac syndrome. The CDR3 has 14 amino acids. With 2 bases removed from V and 2 bases from J, the gap between germline ends came to 7 bases. CDR1 is MNHEY and CDR2 is SMNVEV in the germline V gene (reference sequence). RNA totalling roughly 0.45 to 1 ug underwent reverse transcription with random hexamers. Each CDR3 protein is one row after TCRdb ran MiXCR on the immunoSEQ multiplex PCR reads. The profile shows a few hundred thousand distinct CDR3 sequences, roughly 94% of them singletons. The TCR originated in a human donor with multiple sclerosis. Sequenced material: CD4+ T cells from PBMCs. This rearrangement joins TRBV27 to TRBJ2-1; D gene uncertain. CDR3 sequence reads: CASSLVFPYNEQFF. The CDR3 coding sequence is TGTGCCAGCAGTTTAGTATTCCCCTACAATGAGCAGTTCTTC.